These 30 T cell receptor beta chains were sequenced from one sample in a study of blood T cell repertoires in COVID-19. This table comes from immunoSEQ multiplex PCR, and its TCRdb copy is limited to in-frame clones, with some not included. Among about 190,000 clones listed, roughly nine tenths were seen once. Sequenced: peripheral blood. The receptors were sampled from a man between 35 and 55 years old with acute or convalescent COVID-19.

The chain employs TRBV6-5 and TRBJ1-4; D is unresolved. V was clipped by 4 bases and J by 8 bases, with 14 bases between them. The CDR3 is 14 residues long. Per germline, CDR1 MNHEY and CDR2 SVGAGI. CDR3 coding DNA: TGTGCCAGCAGTTCGATTCTCGAGGGAGAAAAACTGTTTTTT. Translation: CASSSILEGEKLFF.

The table lists this clone with a few counts. The V and J genes are TRBV7-2 and TRBJ2-5; 10 bases align to TRBD1. J was trimmed by 2 bases and V by 5 bases; bases with no gene match: 5. In germline, CDR1 is SGHTA, CDR2 FQGNSA. The CDR3 has 15 amino acids. This CDR3 reads CASSPDRGRQETQYF. The CDR3 nucleotides read TGTGCCAGCAGCCCCGACAGGGGGCGGCAAGAGACCCAGTACTTC.

The rearrangement links TRBV19 to TRBJ1-3; 8 bases are a match to TRBD1. The germline CDR1 and CDR2 sequences are LNHDA and SQIVND (reference sequence). The CDR3 extends over 15 amino acids. Trimming at V came to 7 bases and at J to 2 bases, leaving 7 bases not matched to a gene. The CDR3 here is CASTLGQGPGNTIYF. The DNA for the CDR3 is TGTGCCAGTACTCTAGGACAGGGTCCTGGAAACACCATATATTTT. Full variable domain (remainder filled in from reference TRBV19 and TRBJ1-3): DGGITQSPKYLFRKEGQNVTLSCEQNLNHDAMYWYRQDPGQGLRLIYYSQIVNDFQKGDIAEGYSVSREKKESFPLTVTSAQKNPTAFYLCASTLGQGPGNTIYFGEGSWLTVV.

The CDR3 spells CASSRGQGNTEQFF. The DNA for the CDR3 is TGTGCCAGCAGCCGCGGACAGGGTAACACTGAGCAGTTCTTC. The chain has TRBV5-4 and TRBJ2-1; 8 nucleotides agree with TRBD1. Germline CDR1 is SGHNT and CDR2 is YYREEE (reference sequence). J lost 9 bases, V lost 4 bases, and 9 bases had no gene match. The CDR3 runs 14 residues.

The V gene is TRBV5-5, the J gene TRBJ2-2; D remains ambiguous. The CDR3 loop spans 16 amino acids. From germline, CDR1 is SGHKS and CDR2 YYEKEE (reference sequence). Trimming stripped 0 bases from V and 3 bases from J, with 12 bases between. CDR3 sequence reads: CASSLDPGGYTGELFF. The DNA for the CDR3 is TGTGCCAGCAGCTTGGACCCCGGCGGATACACCGGGGAGCTGTTTTTT.

V and J are TRBV7-4 and TRBJ2-3, with TRBD1 matching over 7 bases. CDR3 length equals 16 residues. V was clipped by 0 bases and J by 0 bases; unmatched bases: 3. Germline CDR1 SGHVT, CDR2 SQSDAQ. This CDR3 is CASSLADRDSTDTQYF. The CDR3 nucleotides are TGTGCCAGCAGCTTAGCCGACAGGGACAGCACAGATACGCAGTATTTT.

The V gene is TRBV27, the J gene TRBJ2-3; TRBD2 agrees at 12 bases. The CDR3 runs to 14 residues. Per germline, CDR1 MNHEY and CDR2 SMNVEV (reference sequence). V lost 8 bases and J lost 2; bases outside the gene matches: 2. CDR3 protein: CASRTSGVTDTQYF. The CDR3 DNA sequence: TGTGCCAGCCGGACTAGCGGGGTCACAGATACGCAGTATTTT.

V is TRBV2 and J is TRBJ1-2; D perhaps matches TRBD1 (6 bases). Germline V CDR1 and CDR2: SNHLY, FYNNEI. The CDR3 sequence is 15 residues long. The V end lost 3 bases, the J end lost 8 bases, and 19 bases lay between the germline ends. CDR3 residues: CASSDSIGGKGGYTF. CDR3 coding DNA: TGTGCCAGCAGTGATTCGATAGGGGGTAAGGGCGGCTACACCTTC.

The rearrangement joins TRBV3-1 (or the pseudogene TRBV3-2) to TRBJ1-1; possible D gene TRBD1, 6 bases. This CDR3 has 13 amino acids. Germline V CDR1 and CDR2: LGHDT, YNNKEL (reference sequence). Trimming removed 1 base at V and 7 bases at J, with 10 bases between. The CDR3 is CASSQAPGVEAFF. The CDR3 region has the DNA TGTGCCAGCAGCCAAGCACCAGGGGTTGAAGCTTTCTTT.

The rearrangement joins TRBV3-1 (or the pseudogene TRBV3-2) to TRBJ2-7, with D tentatively TRBD2 (6 bases). Germline V gene data show CDR1 as LGHDT and CDR2 as YNNKEL (reference sequence). The CDR3 runs 14 residues. V dropped 4 bases and J dropped 3 bases, with 13 bases sitting between them. CDR3 nucleotides: TGTGCCAGCAGCCCCCCGACTAGATTCTACGAGCAGTACTTC. This translates into CASSPPTRFYEQYF.

The chain couples TRBV5-6 to TRBJ2-7, with 8 bases lining up with TRBD2. Germline CDR1 is SGHDT and CDR2 is YYEEEE. This CDR3 region has 15 residues. V lost 7 bases, J lost 1 base, and 10 bases stayed unmatched. CDR3: CASGPLAGRSYEQYF. The CDR3 coding sequence is TGTGCCAGCGGACCTTTAGCGGGGCGTTCCTACGAGCAGTACTTC.

CDR3 coding DNA: TGCGCCAGCAGTCAATTTTGGTCCGGTGAAAAACTGTTTTTT. Residues: CASSQFWSGEKLFF. The V call is TRBV23-1, the J call TRBJ1-4; D ambiguous. TRBV23-1 is given ORF status, its function remaining uncertain. This CDR3 has 14 residues. Deletions cut 1 base from V and 7 bases from J, with 10 bases between.

The chain has TRBV28 and TRBJ1-1; D is unclear. Deletions cut 3 bases from V and 5 bases from J, with 7 bases between. This CDR3 contains 12 residues. Per the germline V gene, CDR1 is MDHEN and CDR2 is SYDVKM. CDR3 bases: TGTGCCAGCAGTTTCACCGCGACTGAAGCTTTCTTT. This codes for CASSFTATEAFF. The full variable domain, completed using reference TRBV28 and TRBJ1-1, is DVKVTQSSRYLVKRTGEKVFLECVQDMDHENMFWYRQDPGLGLRLIYFSYDVKMKEKGDIPEGYSVSREKKERFSLILESASTNQTSMYLCASSFTATEAFFGQGTRLTVV.

The gene calls are TRBV30 and TRBJ1-1; D remains ambiguous. From germline, CDR1 is GTSNPN and CDR2 SVGIG (reference sequence). V was trimmed by 5 bases and J by 1 base, leaving 5 bases between them. CDR3 length equals 11 residues. The chain's CDR3 is CAWYGNTEAFF. The CDR3 DNA follows: TGTGCCTGGTACGGGAACACTGAAGCTTTCTTT.

This CDR3 reads CASSYSGRTDYGYTF. The DNA for the CDR3 is TGTGCCAGCAGTTACTCGGGGCGAACGGACTATGGCTACACCTTC. The genes are TRBV6-2 or TRBV6-3 and TRBJ1-2, with D tentatively TRBD1 (5 bases). V was shortened by 0 bases and J by 3 bases, with 11 bases between the two germline ends. This CDR3 contains 15 residues. The germline gives CDR1 MNHEY, CDR2 SVGEGT.

The gene calls are TRBV5-1 and TRBJ2-2, with 8 bases matching TRBD2. The CDR3 contains 15 residues. J lost 3 bases, V lost 10 bases, and 11 bases had no gene match. Germline CDR1 SGHRS, CDR2 YFSETQ. The DNA for the CDR3 is TGCGCCTCTTCATCCCGGGGGGGCGACACCGGGGAGCTGTTTTTT. This sequence encodes CASSSRGGDTGELFF.

The genes are TRBV28 and TRBJ1-2; 7 bases match TRBD1. This CDR3 is built from 14 residues. Germline V gene data show CDR1 as MDHEN and CDR2 as SYDVKM. The junction had 10 bases not matched to a gene; V was cut back by 7 bases and J by 5 bases. The CDR3 spells CASTLLTGIYGYTF. CDR3 DNA: TGTGCCAGCACCTTACTGACAGGGATTTATGGCTACACCTTC.

V and J are TRBV11-2 and TRBJ1-2; TRBD1 aligns across 12 bases. V lost 1 base to trimming and J lost 4 bases; unmatched junction nucleotides: 4. The CDR3 spans 16 residues. Per germline, CDR1 SGHAT and CDR2 FQNNGV. The CDR3 nucleotides read TGTGCCAGCAGCTTAGCCGGGACAGGGGGCATCTATGGCTACACCTTC. This encodes CASSLAGTGGIYGYTF.

The V gene is TRBV5-6, the J gene TRBJ2-5; possible D gene TRBD2, 6 bases. This CDR3 contains 17 residues. V shed 0 bases and J shed 5 bases, with 20 bases lying between them. CDR1 and CDR2 (germline): SGHDT, YYEEEE. The CDR3 nucleotides are TGTGCCAGCAGCTTGGTTGGCCCCGGTGCGGGGCGGGAGACCCAGTACTTC. Translated, it gives CASSLVGPGAGRETQYF.

The V gene is TRBV5-4, the J gene TRBJ1-3; TRBD1 agrees at 7 bases. Germline V lookup: CDR1 SGHNT, CDR2 YYREEE (reference sequence). Trimming took 7 bases from V and 0 from J; bases not matched to a gene: 4. The CDR3 length is 14 residues. The CDR3 loop reads CASQGGNSGNTIYF. The CDR3 nucleotides read TGTGCCAGCCAGGGGGGCAACTCTGGAAACACCATATATTTT.

This chain links TRBV30 with TRBJ1-3; 7 nucleotides line up with TRBD1. Germline CDR1 and CDR2: GTSNPN and SVGIG (reference sequence). There are 15 residues in the CDR3. The V segment lost 5 bases and the J segment 3 bases; nucleotides outside the gene matches: 10. The CDR3 sequence: CAWSFGQAFGNTIYF. The DNA for the CDR3 is TGTGCCTGGTCTTTTGGACAGGCTTTTGGAAACACCATATATTTT. Based on the CDR3 plus reference TRBV30 and TRBJ1-3, the full variable domain is SQTIHQWPATLVQPVGSPLSLECTVEGTSNPNLYWYRQAAGRGLQLLFYSVGIGQISSEVPQNLSASRPQDRQFILSSKKLLLSDSGFYLCAWSFGQAFGNTIYFGEGSWLTVV.

This clone was picked up one time. The chain joins TRBV4-2 to TRBJ2-7; TRBD2 agrees at 8 bases. CDR3 length: 16 residues. V shed 4 bases and J 2 bases; nucleotides not matched to a gene: 10. Germline CDR1 LGHNA, CDR2 YNFKEQ. The CDR3 here is CASSLTPAGGTYEQYF. DNA of the CDR3: TGTGCCAGCAGCCTTACCCCGGCGGGGGGAACCTACGAGCAGTACTTC.

The gene calls are TRBV15 and TRBJ2-5, with D possibly being TRBD2 (6 bases). The ends were cut back, 2 bases at V and 2 bases at J, with 12 bases in the middle. The CDR3 extends over 15 amino acids. Germline V gene data show CDR1 as LNHNV and CDR2 as YYDKDF (reference sequence). CDR3 sequence: CATSRLGLLQETQYF. CDR3 in DNA: TGTGCCACCAGCAGACTCGGACTACTTCAAGAGACCCAGTACTTC. Full variable domain (missing parts from reference TRBV15 and TRBJ2-5): DAMVIQNPRYQVTQFGKPVTLSCSQTLNHNVMYWYQQKSSQAPKLLFHYYDKDFNNEADTPDNFQSRRPNTSFCFLDIRSPGLGDTAMYLCATSRLGLLQETQYFGPGTRLLVL.

This chain joins TRBV7-9 and TRBJ2-7, with 11 bases identical to TRBD1. Germline CDR1 is SEHNR and CDR2 is FQNEAQ (reference sequence). J gave up 9 bases and V 2 bases, and 6 bases lay outside the gene matches. This CDR3 spans 14 amino acids. The CDR3 bases are TGTGCCAGCAGCTTACGGACAGGGGGCGCGGGGCAGTACTTC. Amino acids: CASSLRTGGAGQYF.

Details on this clone: Other DNA sequences in this specimen translate into the identical CDR3. The V gene is TRBV5-1, the J gene TRBJ2-7; D may be TRBD1 (6 bases). Germline V gene lookup returns CDR1 SGHRS and CDR2 YFSETQ. Deletions cut 3 bases from V and 2 bases from J, with 12 bases between. The CDR3 has 14 amino acids. As DNA, the CDR3 is TGCGCCAGCAGCTCGACAGGTGGGGCCTACGAGCAGTACTTC. It is translated as CASSSTGGAYEQYF. The variable domain in full, with the rest retrieved from reference TRBV5-1 and TRBJ2-7, is KAGVTQTPRYLIKTRGQQVTLSCSPISGHRSVSWYQQTPGQGLQFLFEYFSETQRNKGNFPGRFSGRQFSNSRSEMNVSTLELGDSALYLCASSSTGGAYEQYFGPGTRLTVT.

The V gene is TRBV11-2, the J gene TRBJ2-3, with TRBD2 matching 8 bases. In germline, CDR1 is SGHAT, CDR2 FQNNGV. V trimming: 5 bases; J trimming: 4 bases; junction bases outside the gene matches: 8. This CDR3 is built from 15 residues. This CDR3 reads CASSQPGGDADTQYF. Here the CDR3 DNA reads TGTGCCAGCAGCCAACCCGGGGGGGACGCAGATACGCAGTATTTT. The whole variable domain, filled in from reference TRBV11-2 and TRBJ2-3, reads EAGVAQSPRYKIIEKRQSVAFWCNPISGHATLYWYQQILGQGPKLLIQFQNNGVVDDSQLPKDRFSAERLKGVDSTLKIQPAKLEDSAVYLCASSQPGGDADTQYFGPGTRLTVL.

V gene TRBV7-2 combines with J gene TRBJ1-4, with TRBD1 as a possible D gene (6 bases). The germline CDR1 and CDR2 sequences are SGHTA and FQGNSA. Trimming pared 2 bases from V and 2 bases from J, leaving 12 bases between. The CDR3 totals 16 residues. In DNA form, the CDR3 reads TGTGCCAGCAGCTTAATCCTGGGGGCCACTAATGAAAAACTGTTTTTT. Protein product: CASSLILGATNEKLFF.

This chain connects TRBV6-1 to TRBJ1-2; tentatively, D is TRBD1 (6 bases). The V gene lost 3 bases and the J gene lost 8 bases, with 19 bases spanning the gap. Germline CDR1 reads MNHNS; CDR2 reads SASEGT. The CDR3 contains 15 residues. CDR3 nucleotide sequence: TGTGCCAGCAGTGAGTGGACAGCCCGGTTGTCGGGCTACACCTTC. Amino acid sequence: CASSEWTARLSGYTF.

The table lists this clone with a count of one. The J gene is TRBJ2-7, the V gene TRBV7-2; 10 bases fit TRBD1. CDR1 is SGHTA and CDR2 is FQGNSA in the germline V gene. Trimming cost V 4 bases and J 3 bases; bases outside gene matches: 6. The CDR3 is made up of 15 amino acids. The CDR3 is CASSYGTGDIYEQYF. The CDR3 coding sequence is TGTGCCAGCAGCTACGGGACAGGGGATATCTACGAGCAGTACTTC.

This clone was counted once. This chain connects TRBV7-9 to TRBJ2-7, with 8 nucleotides matching TRBD1. J was trimmed by 2 bases and V by 5 bases; bases with no gene match: 8. Germline V CDR1 and CDR2: SEHNR, FQNEAQ (reference sequence). This CDR3 has 15 residues. CDR3 sequence: CASSQTRGLAYEQYF. CDR3 DNA: TGTGCCAGCAGCCAGACCAGGGGGCTCGCCTACGAGCAGTACTTC.